The rows below give T cell receptor beta chains drawn from one sample of a study of T cell responses to AZD1222 COVID-19 vaccine. Generated by immunoSEQ multiplex PCR, the TCRdb table keeps only in-frame clones and is missing some. This table holds roughly 93,000 clones, roughly 90% found once. Sequences were derived from peripheral blood, sampled on day 0 of AZD1222 vaccination. Receptors were obtained from an adult in good health. Both conserved end residues are part of each CDR3. The D gene is left open where the match is weak.

v_gene	j_gene	d_gene	CDR3nt	CDR3aa
TRBV5-1	TRBJ2-7	.	TGCGCCAGCAGCCCAAAGGTGGGAGCCTACGAGCAGTACTTC	CASSPKVGAYEQYF
TRBV10-3	TRBJ2-7	.	TGTGCCATCAGTGAGTCTAAGAACGAGCAGTACTTC	CAISESKNEQYF
TRBV28	TRBJ2-1	TRBD2	TGTGCCAGCAGTTTGGGAGGGGGACTAGCGGTCAATGAGCAGTTCTTC	CASSLGGGLAVNEQFF
TRBV28	TRBJ2-6	.	TGTGCCAGCAGTTCGATCAGGGGAGGGTCTGGGGCCAACGTCCTGACTTTC	CASSSIRGGSGANVLTF
TRBV30	TRBJ1-2	TRBD1	TGTGCCTGGAGCGCCGTTTCAGGGGGGGACGGCTACACCTTC	CAWSAVSGGDGYTF
TRBV19	TRBJ2-1	.	TGTGCCAGTAGTGTCTCTTTTAATGAGCAGTTCTTC	CASSVSFNEQFF
TRBV27	TRBJ2-5	.	TGTGCCAGCAGTTTAAGGGGTGGGCAAGAGACCCAGTACTTC	CASSLRGGQETQYF
TRBV19	TRBJ2-1	TRBD1	TGTGCCAGCCGACCCCGGGACAGGGGGCTCAATGAGCAGTTCTTC	CASRPRDRGLNEQFF
TRBV1	TRBJ1-5	.	TGCACCAGCAGCCACAGTAAGGAGCCCCAGCATTTT	CTSSHSKEPQHF
TRBV7-9	TRBJ1-3	TRBD1	TGTGCCAGCAGCTCCCGAACGGGACAGGTGTTACCTGGAAACACCATATATTTT	CASSSRTGQVLPGNTIYF
TRBV7-2	TRBJ1-5	.	TGTGCCAGCAGTCTCATCGGGTCAAATCAGCCCCAGCATTTT	CASSLIGSNQPQHF
TRBV24-1	TRBJ2-7	.	TGTGCCACCAGTGAGGGCTTATTCTACGAGCAGTACTTC	CATSEGLFYEQYF
TRBV5-1	TRBJ2-2	.	TGCGGGTCGAGCCGAGGCACCGGGGAGCTGTTTTTT	CGSSRGTGELFF
TRBV5-1	TRBJ2-4	TRBD2	TGCGCCAGCAGCTTTGGAGGGAGGGCTAGAAACATTCAGTACTTC	CASSFGGRARNIQYF
TRBV6-4	TRBJ2-1	.	TGTGCCAGCAGTGTATCGTGGGACAATGAGCAGTTCTTC	CASSVSWDNEQFF
TRBV3-1/TRBV3-2	TRBJ1-1	TRBD1	TGTGCCAGCAGCCACCTTACAGGGGGCACTGAAGCTTTCTTT	CASSHLTGGTEAFF
TRBV7-9	TRBJ2-1	.	TGTGCCAGCAGCTTAGGGGGATTAGGCAATGAGCAGTTCTTC	CASSLGGLGNEQFF
TRBV7-3	TRBJ2-1	.	TGTGCCAGCAGCCCGGGACGGTTCCCCAATGAGCAGTTCTTC	CASSPGRFPNEQFF
TRBV6-5	TRBJ1-1	TRBD1	TGTGCCAGCAGACCGGGACAGGTGAACACTGAAGCTTTCTTT	CASRPGQVNTEAFF